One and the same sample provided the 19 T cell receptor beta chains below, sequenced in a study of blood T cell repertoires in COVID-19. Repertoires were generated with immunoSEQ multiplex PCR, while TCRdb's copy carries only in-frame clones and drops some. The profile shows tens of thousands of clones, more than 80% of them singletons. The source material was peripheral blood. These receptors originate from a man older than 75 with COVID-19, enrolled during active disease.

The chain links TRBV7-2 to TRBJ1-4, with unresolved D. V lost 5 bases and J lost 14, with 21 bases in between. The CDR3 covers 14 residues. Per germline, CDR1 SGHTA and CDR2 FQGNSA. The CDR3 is CASSAHLTKSGLFF. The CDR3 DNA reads TGTGCCAGCAGCGCACACCTAACCAAATCGGGGCTGTTTTTT.

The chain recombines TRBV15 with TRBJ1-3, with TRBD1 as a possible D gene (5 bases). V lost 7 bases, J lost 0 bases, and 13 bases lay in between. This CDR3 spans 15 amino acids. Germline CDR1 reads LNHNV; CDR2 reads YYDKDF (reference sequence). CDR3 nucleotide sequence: TGTGCCACCAATGCGGGGGGAAACTCTGGAAACACCATATATTTT. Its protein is CATNAGGNSGNTIYF.

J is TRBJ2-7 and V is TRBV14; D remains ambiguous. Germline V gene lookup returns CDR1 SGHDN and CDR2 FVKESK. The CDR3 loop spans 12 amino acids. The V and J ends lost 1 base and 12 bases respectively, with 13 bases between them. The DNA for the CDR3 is TGTGCCAGCAGCCAAGGTCTGTACAGTACGTACTTC. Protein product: CASSQGLYSTYF.

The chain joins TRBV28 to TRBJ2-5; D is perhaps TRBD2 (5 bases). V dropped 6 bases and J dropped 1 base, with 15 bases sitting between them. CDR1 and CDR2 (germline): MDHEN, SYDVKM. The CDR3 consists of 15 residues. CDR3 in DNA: TGTGCCAGCAGGACCCGAGGACTCCCCCAAGAGACCCAGTACTTC. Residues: CASRTRGLPQETQYF.

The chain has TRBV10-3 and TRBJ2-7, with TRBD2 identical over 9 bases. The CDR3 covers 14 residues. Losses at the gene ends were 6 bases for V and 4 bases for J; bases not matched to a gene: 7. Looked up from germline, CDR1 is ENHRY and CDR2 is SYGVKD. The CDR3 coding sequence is TGTGCCATCAGATCCACTAGCGGGCCTTACGAGCAGTACTTC. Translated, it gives CAIRSTSGPYEQYF.

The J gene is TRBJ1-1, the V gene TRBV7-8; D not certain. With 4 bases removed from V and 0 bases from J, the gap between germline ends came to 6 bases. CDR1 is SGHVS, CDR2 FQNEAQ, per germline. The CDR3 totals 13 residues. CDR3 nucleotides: TGTGCCAGCAGCTACAACATGAACACTGAAGCTTTCTTT. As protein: CASSYNMNTEAFF.

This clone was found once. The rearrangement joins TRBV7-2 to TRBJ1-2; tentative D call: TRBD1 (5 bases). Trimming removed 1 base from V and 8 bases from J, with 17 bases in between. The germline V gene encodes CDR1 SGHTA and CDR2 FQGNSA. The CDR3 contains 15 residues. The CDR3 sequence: CASSLGGGEVNGYTF. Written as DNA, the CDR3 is TGTGCCAGCAGCTTAGGCGGAGGGGAGGTGAACGGCTACACCTTC.

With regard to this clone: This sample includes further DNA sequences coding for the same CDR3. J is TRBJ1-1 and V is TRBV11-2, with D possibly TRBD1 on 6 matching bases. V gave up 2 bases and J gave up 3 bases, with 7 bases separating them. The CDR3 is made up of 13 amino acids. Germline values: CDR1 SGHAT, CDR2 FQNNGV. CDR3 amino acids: CASSLSGDTEAFF. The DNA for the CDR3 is TGTGCCAGCAGCTTATCAGGGGACACTGAAGCTTTCTTT.

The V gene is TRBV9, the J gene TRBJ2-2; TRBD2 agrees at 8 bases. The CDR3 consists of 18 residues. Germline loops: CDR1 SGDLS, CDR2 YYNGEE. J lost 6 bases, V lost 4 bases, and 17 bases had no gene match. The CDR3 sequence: CASSITREGDRSSGELFF. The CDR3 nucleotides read TGTGCCAGCAGCATAACCCGGGAGGGGGATAGGTCGTCCGGGGAGCTGTTTTTT.

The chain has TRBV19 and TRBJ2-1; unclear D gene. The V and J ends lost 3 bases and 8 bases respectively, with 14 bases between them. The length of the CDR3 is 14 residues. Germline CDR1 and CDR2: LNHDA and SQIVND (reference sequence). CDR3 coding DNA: TGTGCCAGTAGTATGTCCCCGGTATACGATGAGCAGTTCTTC. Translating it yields CASSMSPVYDEQFF.

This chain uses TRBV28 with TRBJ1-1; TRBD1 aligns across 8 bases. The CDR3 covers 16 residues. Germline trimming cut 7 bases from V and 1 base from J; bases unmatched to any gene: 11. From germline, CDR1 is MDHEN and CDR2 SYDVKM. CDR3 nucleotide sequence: TGTGCCAGCAACCCGGCACAGGGGGTTTGGAACACTGAAGCTTTCTTT. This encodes CASNPAQGVWNTEAFF.

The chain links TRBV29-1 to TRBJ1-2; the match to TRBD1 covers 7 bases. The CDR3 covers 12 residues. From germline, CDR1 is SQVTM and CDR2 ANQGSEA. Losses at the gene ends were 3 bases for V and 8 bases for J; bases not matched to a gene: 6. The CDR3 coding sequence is TGCAGCGTTGAGCGGCAGGGGGTGGGCTACACCTTC. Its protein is CSVERQGVGYTF.

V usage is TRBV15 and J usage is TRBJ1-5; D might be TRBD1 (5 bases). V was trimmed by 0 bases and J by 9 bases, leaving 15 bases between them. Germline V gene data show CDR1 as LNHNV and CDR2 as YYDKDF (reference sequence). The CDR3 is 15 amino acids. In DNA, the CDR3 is TGTGCCACCAGCAGAGATCAGGAACAGGCGCGGCCCCAGCATTTT. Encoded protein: CATSRDQEQARPQHF.

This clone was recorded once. CDR3 residues: CASSLARQGHGYTF. CDR3 bases: TGTGCCAGCAGCTTGGCCAGGCAGGGCCATGGCTACACCTTC. This rearrangement joins TRBV5-6 to TRBJ1-2; D perhaps matches TRBD1 (5 bases). Germline assignment: CDR1 SGHDT and CDR2 YYEEEE. The CDR3 is 14 residues long. The V end lost 0 bases, the J end lost 6 bases, and 12 bases lay between the germline ends.

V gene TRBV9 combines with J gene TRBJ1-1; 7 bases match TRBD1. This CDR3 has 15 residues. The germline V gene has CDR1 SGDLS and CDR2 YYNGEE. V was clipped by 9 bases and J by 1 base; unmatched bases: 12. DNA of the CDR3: TGTGCCAACACCCGAAAGGGACAGCCGAACACTGAAGCTTTCTTT. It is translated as CANTRKGQPNTEAFF.

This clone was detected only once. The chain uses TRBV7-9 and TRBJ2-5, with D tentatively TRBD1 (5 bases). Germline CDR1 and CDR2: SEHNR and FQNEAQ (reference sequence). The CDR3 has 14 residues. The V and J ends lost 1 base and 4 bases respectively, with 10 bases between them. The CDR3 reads CASSLEGVGETQYF. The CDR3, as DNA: TGTGCCAGCAGCTTAGAAGGGGTCGGAGAGACCCAGTACTTC.

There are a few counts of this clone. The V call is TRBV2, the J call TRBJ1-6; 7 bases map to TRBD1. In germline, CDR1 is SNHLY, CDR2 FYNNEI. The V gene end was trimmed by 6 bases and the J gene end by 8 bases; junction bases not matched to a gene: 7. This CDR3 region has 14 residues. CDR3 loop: CASSPRQGDSPLHF. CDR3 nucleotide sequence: TGTGCCAGCAGCCCTCGACAGGGAGATTCACCCCTCCACTTT. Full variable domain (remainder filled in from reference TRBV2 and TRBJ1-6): EPEVTQTPSHQVTQMGQEVILRCVPISNHLYFYWYRQILGQKVEFLVSFYNNEISEKSEIFDDQFSVERPDGSNFTLKIRSTKLEDSAMYFCASSPRQGDSPLHFGNGTRLTVT.

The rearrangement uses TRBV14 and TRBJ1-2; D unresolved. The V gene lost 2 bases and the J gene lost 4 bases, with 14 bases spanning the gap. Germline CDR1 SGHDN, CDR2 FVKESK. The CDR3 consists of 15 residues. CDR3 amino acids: CASSQPAEEPYGYTF. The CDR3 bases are TGTGCCAGCAGCCAACCGGCGGAAGAACCCTATGGCTACACCTTC.

The CDR3 loop is CASSESSPYNEQFF. CDR3 coding DNA: TGTGCCAGCAGTGAGTCGAGTCCCTACAATGAGCAGTTCTTC. V gene TRBV2 combines with J gene TRBJ2-1; D not certain. The CDR3 covers 14 residues. Germline V gene lookup returns CDR1 SNHLY and CDR2 FYNNEI. Between the trimmed V and J ends, which lost 3 bases and 2 bases, there was a span of 8 bases.